This T cell receptor beta chain appears in the sequencing data of a study of blood T cells in healthy people across ages. Using a J-beta primer mix together with a sample-barcoded 5' primer, a second PCR was run for roughly 6 to 12 cycles. Every cDNA molecule bore a tag from a template-switch adaptor containing 12 random nucleotides. TCRdb itself ran the 5' RACE reads through MiXCR, one entry per CDR3 protein. The sample records hundreds of thousands of distinct CDR3 sequences, more than 45% being singletons. The germline CDR1 and CDR2 sequences are DFQATT and SNEGSKA (reference sequence). The CDR3 totals 15 residues.

The chain combines TRBV20-1 with TRBJ2-5, with D possibly being TRBD2 (6 bases). The DNA end is a closer match to TRBJ2-7, so the J assignment may be wrong. Sequences were obtained from blood. The clonotype was recovered from a man aged 30 to 39 in good health. The DNA for the CDR3 is TGCAGTGCTAGAGCCAGTAGCGGTTATACCTACGAGCAGTACTTC. Its translation: CSARASSGYTYEQYF.